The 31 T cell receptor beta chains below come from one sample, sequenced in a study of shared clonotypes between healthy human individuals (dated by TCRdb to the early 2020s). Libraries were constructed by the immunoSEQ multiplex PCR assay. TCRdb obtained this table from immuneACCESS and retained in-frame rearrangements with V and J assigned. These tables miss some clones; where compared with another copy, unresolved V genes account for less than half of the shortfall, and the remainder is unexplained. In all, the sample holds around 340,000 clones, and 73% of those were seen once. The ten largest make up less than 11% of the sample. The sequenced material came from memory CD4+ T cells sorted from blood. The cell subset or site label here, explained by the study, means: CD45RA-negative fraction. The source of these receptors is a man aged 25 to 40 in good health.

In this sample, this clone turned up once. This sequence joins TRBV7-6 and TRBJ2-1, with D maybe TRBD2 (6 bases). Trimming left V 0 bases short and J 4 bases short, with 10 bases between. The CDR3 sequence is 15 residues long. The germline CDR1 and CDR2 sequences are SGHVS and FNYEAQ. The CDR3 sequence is CASSLAAAGYNEQFF. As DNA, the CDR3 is TGTGCCAGCAGCTTAGCTGCTGCGGGGTACAATGAGCAGTTCTTC.

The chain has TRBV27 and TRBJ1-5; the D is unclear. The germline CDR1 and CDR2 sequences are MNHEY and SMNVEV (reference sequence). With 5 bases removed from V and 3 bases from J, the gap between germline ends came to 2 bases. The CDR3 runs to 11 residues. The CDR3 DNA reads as TGTGCCAGCAGTATCAATCAGCCCCAGCATTTT. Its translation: CASSINQPQHF.

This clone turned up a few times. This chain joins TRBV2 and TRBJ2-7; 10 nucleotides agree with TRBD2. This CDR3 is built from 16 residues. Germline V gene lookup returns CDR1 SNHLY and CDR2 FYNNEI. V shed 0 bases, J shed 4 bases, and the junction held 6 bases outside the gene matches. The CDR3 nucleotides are TGTGCCAGCAGTGAAGCAAAGGGACTAGCGTTGTACGAGCAGTACTTC. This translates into CASSEAKGLALYEQYF.

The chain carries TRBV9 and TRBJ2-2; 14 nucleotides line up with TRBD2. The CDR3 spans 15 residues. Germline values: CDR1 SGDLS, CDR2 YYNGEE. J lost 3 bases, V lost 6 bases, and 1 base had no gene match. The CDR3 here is CASKGLAGDTGELFF. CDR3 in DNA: TGTGCCAGCAAGGGACTAGCGGGAGACACCGGGGAGCTGTTTTTT.

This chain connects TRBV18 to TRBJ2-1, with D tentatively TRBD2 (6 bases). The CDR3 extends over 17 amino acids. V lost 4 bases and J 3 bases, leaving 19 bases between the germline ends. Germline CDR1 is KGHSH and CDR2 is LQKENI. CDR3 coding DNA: TGTGCCAGCTCACAAAATAAAGATAGCGGAAACTACAATGAGCAGTTCTTC. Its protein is CASSQNKDSGNYNEQFF.

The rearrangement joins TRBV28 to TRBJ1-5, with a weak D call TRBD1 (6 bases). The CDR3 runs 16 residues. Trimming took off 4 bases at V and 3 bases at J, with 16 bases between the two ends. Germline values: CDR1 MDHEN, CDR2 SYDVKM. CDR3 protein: CASSSVGGLNNQPQHF. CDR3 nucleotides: TGTGCCAGCAGTTCTGTAGGGGGTTTGAACAATCAGCCCCAGCATTTT.

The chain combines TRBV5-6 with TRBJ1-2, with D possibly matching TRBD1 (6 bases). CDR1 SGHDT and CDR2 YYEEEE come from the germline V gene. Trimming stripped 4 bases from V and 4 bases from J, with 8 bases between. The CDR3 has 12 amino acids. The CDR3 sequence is CASSDRIYGYTF. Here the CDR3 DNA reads TGTGCCAGCAGCGACAGGATCTATGGCTACACCTTC.

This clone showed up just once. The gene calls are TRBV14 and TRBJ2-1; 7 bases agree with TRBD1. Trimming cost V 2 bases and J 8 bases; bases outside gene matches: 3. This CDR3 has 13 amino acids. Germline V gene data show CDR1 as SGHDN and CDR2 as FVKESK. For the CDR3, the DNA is TGTGCCAGCAGCCAAAAACAGGGGCATGAGCAGTTCTTC. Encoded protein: CASSQKQGHEQFF.

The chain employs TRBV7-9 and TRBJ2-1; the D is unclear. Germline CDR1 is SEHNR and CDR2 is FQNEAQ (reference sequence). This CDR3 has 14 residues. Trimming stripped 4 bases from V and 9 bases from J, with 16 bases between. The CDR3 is CASSSYIGWGEQFF. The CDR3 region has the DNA TGTGCCAGCAGCTCCTACATCGGATGGGGTGAGCAGTTCTTC.

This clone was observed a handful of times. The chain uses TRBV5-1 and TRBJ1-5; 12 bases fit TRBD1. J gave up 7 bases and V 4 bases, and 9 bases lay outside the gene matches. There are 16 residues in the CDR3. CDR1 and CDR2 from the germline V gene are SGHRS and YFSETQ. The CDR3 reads CASSPGTGGAGQPQHF. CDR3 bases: TGCGCCAGCAGCCCCGGGACAGGGGGCGCCGGACAGCCCCAGCATTTT.

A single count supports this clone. The CDR3 region is CASSQGRRFQETQYF. The CDR3 nucleotides are TGTGCCAGCAGCCAAGGGCGACGGTTCCAAGAGACCCAGTACTTC. The chain uses TRBV14 and TRBJ2-5; D uncertain. Germline V CDR1 and CDR2: SGHDN, FVKESK. The V and J ends lost 1 base and 1 base respectively, with 10 bases between them. The CDR3 consists of 15 residues.

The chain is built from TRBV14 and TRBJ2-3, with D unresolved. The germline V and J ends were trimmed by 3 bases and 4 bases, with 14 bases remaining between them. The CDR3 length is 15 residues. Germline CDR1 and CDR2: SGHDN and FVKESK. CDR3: CASSHLWRGADTQYF. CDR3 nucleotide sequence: TGTGCCAGCAGCCATCTCTGGCGTGGGGCAGATACGCAGTATTTT.

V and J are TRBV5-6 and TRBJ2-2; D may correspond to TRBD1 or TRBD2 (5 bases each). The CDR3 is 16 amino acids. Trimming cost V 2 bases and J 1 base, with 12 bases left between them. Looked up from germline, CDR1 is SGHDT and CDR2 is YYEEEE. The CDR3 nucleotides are TGTGCCAGCAGCTTTTACGGGACGGGGAACACCGGGGAGCTGTTTTTT. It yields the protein CASSFYGTGNTGELFF.

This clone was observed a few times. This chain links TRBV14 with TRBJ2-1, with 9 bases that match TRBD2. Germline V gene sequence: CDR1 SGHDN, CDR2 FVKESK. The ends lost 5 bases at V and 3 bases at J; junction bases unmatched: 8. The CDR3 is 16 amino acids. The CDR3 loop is CASSDRLAGDYNEQFF. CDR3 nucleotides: TGTGCCAGCAGCGACCGGTTAGCGGGGGACTACAATGAGCAGTTCTTC.

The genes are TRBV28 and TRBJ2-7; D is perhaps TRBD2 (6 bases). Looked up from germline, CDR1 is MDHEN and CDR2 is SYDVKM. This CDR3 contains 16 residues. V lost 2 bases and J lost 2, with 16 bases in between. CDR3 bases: TGTGCCAGCAGTTTAGTTCGGGGGAAAAACCCCTACGAGCAGTACTTC. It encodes CASSLVRGKNPYEQYF. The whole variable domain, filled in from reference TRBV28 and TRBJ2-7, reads DVKVTQSSRYLVKRTGEKVFLECVQDMDHENMFWYRQDPGLGLRLIYFSYDVKMKEKGDIPEGYSVSREKKERFSLILESASTNQTSMYLCASSLVRGKNPYEQYFGPGTRLTVT.

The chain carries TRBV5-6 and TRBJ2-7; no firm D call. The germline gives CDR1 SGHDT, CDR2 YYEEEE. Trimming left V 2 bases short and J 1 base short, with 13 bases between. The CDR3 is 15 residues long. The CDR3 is CASSFRFAGSYEQYF. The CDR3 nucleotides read TGTGCCAGCAGCTTTAGGTTTGCTGGGTCCTACGAGCAGTACTTC.

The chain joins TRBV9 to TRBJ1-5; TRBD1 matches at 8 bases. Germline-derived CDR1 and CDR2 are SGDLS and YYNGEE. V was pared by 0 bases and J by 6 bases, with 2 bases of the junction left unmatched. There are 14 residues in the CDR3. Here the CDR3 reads CASSVAGGRQPQHF. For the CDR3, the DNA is TGTGCCAGCAGCGTAGCAGGGGGCCGTCAGCCCCAGCATTTT.

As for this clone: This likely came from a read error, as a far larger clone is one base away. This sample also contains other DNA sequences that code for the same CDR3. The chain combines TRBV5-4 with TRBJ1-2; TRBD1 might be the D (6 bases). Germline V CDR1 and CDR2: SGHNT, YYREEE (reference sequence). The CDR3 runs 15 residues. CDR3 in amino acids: CASSMDSVTTYGYTF. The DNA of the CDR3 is TGTGCCAGCAGCATGGACAGCGTCACTACCTATGGCTACACTTTC.

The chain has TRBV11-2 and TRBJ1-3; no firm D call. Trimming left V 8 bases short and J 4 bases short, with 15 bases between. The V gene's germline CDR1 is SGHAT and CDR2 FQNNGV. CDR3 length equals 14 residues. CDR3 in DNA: TGTGCCAGCGCTCGGTGGTCTGGGGGAAACACCATATATTTT. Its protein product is CASARWSGGNTIYF.

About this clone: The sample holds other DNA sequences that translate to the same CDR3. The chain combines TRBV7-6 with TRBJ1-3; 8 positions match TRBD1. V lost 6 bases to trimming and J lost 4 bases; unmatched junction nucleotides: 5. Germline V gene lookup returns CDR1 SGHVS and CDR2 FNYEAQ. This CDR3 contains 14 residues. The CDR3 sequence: CASRPDRVGNTIYF. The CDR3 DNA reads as TGTGCCAGCAGACCGGACAGGGTCGGAAACACCATATATTTT.

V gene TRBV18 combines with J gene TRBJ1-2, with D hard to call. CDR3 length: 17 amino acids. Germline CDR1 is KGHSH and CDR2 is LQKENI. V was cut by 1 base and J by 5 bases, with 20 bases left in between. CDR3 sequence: CASSPRAGPPLTYGYTF. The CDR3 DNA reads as TGTGCCAGCTCACCACGGGCAGGCCCCCCTCTTACGTATGGCTACACCTTC. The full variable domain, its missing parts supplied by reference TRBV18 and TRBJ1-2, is NAGVMQNPRHLVRRRGQEARLRCSPMKGHSHVYWYRQLPEEGLKFMVYLQKENIIDESGMPKERFSAEFPKEGPSILRIQQVVRGDSAAYFCASSPRAGPPLTYGYTFGSGTRLTVV.

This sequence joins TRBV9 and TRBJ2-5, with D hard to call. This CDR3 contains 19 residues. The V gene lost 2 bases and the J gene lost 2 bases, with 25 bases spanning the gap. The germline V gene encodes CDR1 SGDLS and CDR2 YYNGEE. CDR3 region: CASSVSPGGPILIQETQYF. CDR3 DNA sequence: TGTGCCAGCAGCGTCAGCCCAGGCGGACCCATTCTAATACAAGAGACCCAGTACTTC.

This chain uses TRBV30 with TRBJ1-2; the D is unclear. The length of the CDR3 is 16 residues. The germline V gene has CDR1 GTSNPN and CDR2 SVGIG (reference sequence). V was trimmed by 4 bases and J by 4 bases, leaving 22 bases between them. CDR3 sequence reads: CAWTLQLAGKPYGYTF. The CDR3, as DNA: TGTGCCTGGACCCTACAACTGGCAGGCAAACCCTATGGCTACACCTTC.

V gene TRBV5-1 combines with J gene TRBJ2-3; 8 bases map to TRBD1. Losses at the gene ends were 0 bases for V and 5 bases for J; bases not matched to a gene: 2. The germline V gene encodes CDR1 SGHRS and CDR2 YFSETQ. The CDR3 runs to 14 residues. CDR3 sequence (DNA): TGCGCCAGCAGCTTGGGGACAGGGCAAGATACGCAGTATTTT. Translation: CASSLGTGQDTQYF.

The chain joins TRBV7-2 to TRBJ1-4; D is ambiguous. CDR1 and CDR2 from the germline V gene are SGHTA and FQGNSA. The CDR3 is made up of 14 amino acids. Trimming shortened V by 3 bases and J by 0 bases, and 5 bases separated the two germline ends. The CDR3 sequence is CASSFNPTNEKLFF. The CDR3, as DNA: TGTGCCAGCAGCTTTAACCCAACTAATGAAAAACTGTTTTTT.

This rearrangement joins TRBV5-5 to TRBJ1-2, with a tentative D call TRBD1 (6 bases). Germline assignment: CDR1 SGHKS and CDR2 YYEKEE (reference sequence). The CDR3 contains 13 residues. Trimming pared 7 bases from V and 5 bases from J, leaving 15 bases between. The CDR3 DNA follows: TGTGCCAGCGTACCCCAGGGGTTATATGGCTACACCTTC. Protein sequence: CASVPQGLYGYTF.

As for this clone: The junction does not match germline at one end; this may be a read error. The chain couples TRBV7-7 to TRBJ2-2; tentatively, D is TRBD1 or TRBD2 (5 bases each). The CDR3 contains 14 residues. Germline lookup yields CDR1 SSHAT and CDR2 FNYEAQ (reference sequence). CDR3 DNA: TGTGCTAGCAGTCCAAGGTTGGGGGCCGGGGAGCTGTTTTTT. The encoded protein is CASSPRLGAGELFF. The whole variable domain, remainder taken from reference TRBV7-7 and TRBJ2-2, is GAGVSQSPRYKVTKRGQDVTLRCDPISSHATLYWYQQALGQGPEFLTYFNYEAQPDKSGLPSDRFSAERPEGSISTLTIQRTEQRDSAMYRCASSPRLGAGELFFGEGSRLTVL.

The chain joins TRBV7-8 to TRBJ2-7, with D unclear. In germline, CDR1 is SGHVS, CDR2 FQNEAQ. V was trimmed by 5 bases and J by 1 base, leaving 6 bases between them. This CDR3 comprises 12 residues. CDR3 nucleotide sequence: TGTGCCAGCAGCCCTGAATCCTACGAGCAGTACTTC. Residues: CASSPESYEQYF.

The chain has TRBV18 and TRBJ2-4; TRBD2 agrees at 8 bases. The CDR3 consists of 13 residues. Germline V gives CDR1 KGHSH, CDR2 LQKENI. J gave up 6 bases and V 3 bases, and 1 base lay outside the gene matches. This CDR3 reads CASSPSGRNIQYF. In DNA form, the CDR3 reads TGTGCCAGCTCACCCAGCGGGAGAAACATTCAGTACTTC.

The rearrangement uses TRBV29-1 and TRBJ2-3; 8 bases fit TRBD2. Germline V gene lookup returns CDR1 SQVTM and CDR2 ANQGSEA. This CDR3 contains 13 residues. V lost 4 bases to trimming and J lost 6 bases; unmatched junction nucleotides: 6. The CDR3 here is CSVGASGSDTQYF. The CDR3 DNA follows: TGCAGCGTTGGGGCTAGCGGGTCGGATACGCAGTATTTT.

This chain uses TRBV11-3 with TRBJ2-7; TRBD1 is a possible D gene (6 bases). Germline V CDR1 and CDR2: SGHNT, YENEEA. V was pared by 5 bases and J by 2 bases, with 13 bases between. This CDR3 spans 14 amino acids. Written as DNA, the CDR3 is TGTGCCAGCAGCCGCCAGGGGAATCCCTACGAGCAGTACTTC. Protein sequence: CASSRQGNPYEQYF.